One sample yielded the 29 T cell receptor beta chains listed below, sequenced in a study of cytomegalovirus exposure and HLA in healthy donors. Primers included in the PCR were 60 Vbeta and 13 Jbeta primers. Data came from immunoSEQ multiplex PCR; TCRdb stores just in-frame clones and leaves some out. This sample has 130,000 or so clones, with roughly 79% found just once. Sequencing used PBMCs. Receptors originate from a man aged 25 to 45 in good health and CMV-seronegative.

The chain employs TRBV7-2 and TRBJ2-5; TRBD2 is a possible D gene (6 bases). The CDR3 has 12 residues. Germline CDR1 reads SGHTA; CDR2 reads FQGNSA. V lost 5 bases, J lost 7 bases, and 11 bases lay in between. The CDR3 spells CASSRDSGTQYF. CDR3 in DNA: TGTGCCAGCAGCCGGGACTCTGGGACCCAGTACTTC.

The chain has TRBV28 and TRBJ2-1; D ambiguous. Looked up from germline, CDR1 is MDHEN and CDR2 is SYDVKM. The germline V and J ends were trimmed by 7 bases and 2 bases, with 9 bases remaining between them. This CDR3 is built from 13 residues. The CDR3 DNA reads as TGTGCCAGCACGGGTCACCCCTACAATGAGCAGTTCTTC. Protein: CASTGHPYNEQFF.

The CDR3: CASSRPQFGDTQYF. In nucleotides, the CDR3 is TGTGCCAGCAGCCGCCCTCAGTTCGGGGATACGCAGTATTTT. The V gene is TRBV4-2, the J gene TRBJ2-3; D uncertain. This CDR3 has 14 amino acids. V dropped 4 bases and J dropped 6 bases, with 14 bases sitting between them. CDR1 LGHNA and CDR2 YNFKEQ come from the germline V gene.

This clone came up a few times. The gene calls are TRBV30 and TRBJ1-2, with 8 nucleotides matching TRBD1. Looked up from germline, CDR1 is GTSNPN and CDR2 is SVGIG (reference sequence). The V segment lost 8 bases and the J segment 5 bases; nucleotides outside the gene matches: 10. This CDR3 has 13 amino acids. DNA for the CDR3: TGTGCCGGGAACATCCGGGACAGGTATGGCTACACCTTC. Translated: CAGNIRDRYGYTF.

CDR3 loop: CASSSRQSGWGEAFF. In DNA form, the CDR3 reads TGTGCCAGCAGTTCCCGGCAGTCGGGATGGGGTGAAGCTTTCTTT. The chain couples TRBV2 to TRBJ1-1; D call uncertain. The CDR3 totals 15 residues. In germline, CDR1 is SNHLY, CDR2 FYNNEI. The germline V and J ends were trimmed by 5 bases and 7 bases, with 20 bases remaining between them.

The J gene is TRBJ2-1, the V gene TRBV5-6, with D perhaps matching TRBD1 (8 bases). The CDR3 has 17 amino acids. Germline assignment: CDR1 SGHDT and CDR2 YYEEEE. V was shortened by 0 bases and J by 8 bases, with 21 bases between the two germline ends. As DNA, the CDR3 is TGTGCCAGCAGCTTGGCGGGGGCACAGGGGGGGTTGGATGAGCAGTTCTTC. Its translation is CASSLAGAQGGLDEQFF.

The chain joins TRBV4-3 to TRBJ2-7, with a tentative D call TRBD2 (5 bases). The CDR3 covers 13 residues. Trimming took off 4 bases at V and 4 bases at J, with 11 bases between the two ends. Per the germline V gene, CDR1 is LGHNA and CDR2 is YSLEER. CDR3 loop: CASSLIGEYEQYF. The CDR3 DNA reads as TGCGCCAGCAGCCTCATTGGGGAGTACGAGCAGTACTTC.

This CDR3 reads CASSVEVLAGVGEQFF. The CDR3 nucleotides are TGTGCCAGCAGCGTAGAGGTCCTAGCGGGAGTGGGCGAGCAGTTCTTC. This chain joins TRBV9 and TRBJ2-1; 10 bases agree with TRBD2. The CDR3 consists of 16 residues. Looked up from germline, CDR1 is SGDLS and CDR2 is YYNGEE. Trimming at V came to 0 bases and at J to 10 bases, leaving 10 bases not matched to a gene.

As to this clone: Other DNA variants within this sample encode the same CDR3. V is TRBV6-5 and J is TRBJ1-1; the D gene is possibly TRBD1 (6 bases). This CDR3 comprises 13 residues. CDR1 and CDR2 from the germline V gene are MNHEY and SVGAGI. Trimming removed 6 bases from V and 5 bases from J, with 13 bases in between. As DNA, the CDR3 is TGTGCCAGCAGCTTACAGGGTGAGACTGAAGCTTTCTTT. Translating it yields CASSLQGETEAFF.

The table lists this clone with a count of one. The gene calls are TRBV30 and TRBJ2-5; perhaps TRBD1 as D (7 bases). CDR3 length: 17 amino acids. V lost 6 bases, J lost 5 bases, and 28 bases lay in between. Germline V lookup: CDR1 GTSNPN, CDR2 SVGIG (reference sequence). The CDR3 is CACTPGLWVQGGETQYF. As DNA, the CDR3 is TGTGCCTGTACTCCGGGACTTTGGGTCCAGGGGGGCGAGACCCAGTACTTC.

The table lists this clone with a few counts. The chain couples TRBV28 to TRBJ1-2; 10 bases align to TRBD1. V shed 5 bases, J shed 8 bases, and the junction held 5 bases outside the gene matches. The germline V gene has CDR1 MDHEN and CDR2 SYDVKM. This CDR3 has 13 amino acids. The DNA for the CDR3 is TGTGCCAGCAGTCGACAGGGGGCTAGGGGCTACACCTTC. The encoded protein is CASSRQGARGYTF.

The V call is TRBV15, the J call TRBJ2-2; weak D call: TRBD1 (6 bases). V was trimmed by 2 bases and J by 7 bases, leaving 14 bases between them. The CDR3 extends over 15 amino acids. CDR1 and CDR2 (germline): LNHNV, YYDKDF (reference sequence). The CDR3 protein is CATSRWNRDNGELFF. The CDR3 region has the DNA TGTGCCACCAGCAGATGGAACAGGGATAACGGGGAGCTGTTTTTT. Supplemented by reference TRBV15 and TRBJ2-2, the full variable domain reads DAMVIQNPRYQVTQFGKPVTLSCSQTLNHNVMYWYQQKSSQAPKLLFHYYDKDFNNEADTPDNFQSRRPNTSFCFLDIRSPGLGDTAMYLCATSRWNRDNGELFFGEGSRLTVL.

The chain joins TRBV9 to TRBJ1-1; D is unclear. Trimming stripped 3 bases from V and 1 base from J, with 4 bases between. Per germline, CDR1 SGDLS and CDR2 YYNGEE. The CDR3 is 12 residues long. CDR3 DNA: TGTGCCAGCAGCGGCGGGAACACTGAAGCTTTCTTT. Translation: CASSGGNTEAFF. Together with reference TRBV9 and TRBJ1-1, the CDR3 gives the full variable domain: DSGVTQTPKHLITATGQRVTLRCSPRSGDLSVYWYQQSLDQGLQFLIQYYNGEERAKGNILERFSAQQFPDLHSELNLSSLELGDSALYFCASSGGNTEAFFGQGTRLTVV.

This clone was seen only a few times. This chain uses TRBV29-1 with TRBJ2-5; a weak D match, TRBD1 (5 bases). The V end lost 6 bases, the J end lost 2 bases, and 16 bases lay between the germline ends. Germline CDR1 and CDR2: SQVTM and ANQGSEA. The CDR3 sequence is 14 residues long. The CDR3 nucleotides read TGCAGCGTCACGACAGTCGCGGCACAAGAGACCCAGTACTTC. Translated, it gives CSVTTVAAQETQYF. Full variable domain (rest looked up from reference TRBV29-1 and TRBJ2-5): SAVISQKPSRDICQRGTSLTIQCQVDSQVTMMFWYRQQPGQSLTLIATANQGSEATYESGFVIDKFPISRPNLTFSTLTVSNMSPEDSSIYLCSVTTVAAQETQYFGPGTRLLVL.

The table lists this clone with a count of one. The chain links TRBV6-5 to TRBJ2-2, with 7 bases aligning to TRBD1. The CDR3 is 14 residues long. Germline V gives CDR1 MNHEY, CDR2 SVGAGI. Trimming took 6 bases from V and 0 from J; bases not matched to a gene: 1. The CDR3 loop reads CASRTGPNTGELFF. The DNA of the CDR3 is TGTGCCAGCAGGACAGGGCCGAACACCGGGGAGCTGTTTTTT.

This clone has more than one count but fewer than ten. The V call is TRBV11-2, the J call TRBJ2-4; D uncertain. The CDR3 runs 17 residues. Germline V gene data show CDR1 as SGHAT and CDR2 as FQNNGV. V was clipped by 0 bases and J by 0 bases, with 12 bases between them. Here the CDR3 DNA reads TGTGCCAGCAGCTTAGATCACAGAATTCTAGCCAAAAACATTCAGTACTTC. Translation gives CASSLDHRILAKNIQYF.

The chain has TRBV6-1 and TRBJ2-7, with TRBD1 matching over 7 bases. The CDR3 covers 14 residues. From germline, CDR1 is MNHNS and CDR2 SASEGT. The V segment lost 8 bases and the J segment 3 bases; nucleotides outside the gene matches: 10. The CDR3 nucleotides are TGTGCCAGCTACCCGACAGGGTCCATCTACGAGCAGTACTTC. Protein sequence: CASYPTGSIYEQYF.

The chain is built from TRBV7-9 and TRBJ1-1; 9 bases align to TRBD1. V lost 2 bases and J lost 0; bases outside the gene matches: 1. The germline V gene encodes CDR1 SEHNR and CDR2 FQNEAQ (reference sequence). This CDR3 spans 15 amino acids. DNA for the CDR3: TGTGCCAGCAGCTTAACAGGGGGCATGAACACTGAAGCTTTCTTT. Translation: CASSLTGGMNTEAFF.

CDR3 amino acids: CASSSTTPVWFF. The CDR3 DNA sequence: TGTGCCAGCAGCTCCACTACCCCGGTTTGGTTCTTC. The chain uses TRBV5-8 and TRBJ2-1; no definite D call. Germline CDR1 reads SGHTS; CDR2 reads YDEGEE. The CDR3 consists of 12 residues. The germline V and J ends were trimmed by 3 bases and 15 bases, with 16 bases remaining between them.

J is TRBJ2-7 and V is TRBV7-6; 7 bases map to TRBD1. The CDR3 contains 13 residues. The germline V gene encodes CDR1 SGHVS and CDR2 FNYEAQ. V lost 3 bases, J lost 5 bases, and 4 bases stayed unmatched. CDR3 in DNA: TGTGCCAGCAGCTTGACAGGGAAGGACGAGCAGTACTTC. Translated, it gives CASSLTGKDEQYF.

The chain has TRBV6-5 and TRBJ2-3, with 9 positions matching TRBD1. Germline loops: CDR1 MNHEY, CDR2 SVGAGI. The CDR3 sequence is 15 residues long. J gave up 5 bases and V 6 bases, and 9 bases lay outside the gene matches. The CDR3 DNA sequence: TGTGCCAGCAGCTCCGGGACAGGGCGTCTAGATACGCAGTATTTT. Protein product: CASSSGTGRLDTQYF.

V and J are TRBV14 and TRBJ1-4; 8 bases align to TRBD1. With V trimmed by 5 bases and J by 2 bases, 7 bases remained unmatched. CDR3 size: 16 residues. Per germline, CDR1 SGHDN and CDR2 FVKESK. CDR3 sequence: CASSSGTGWTNEKLFF. The DNA for the CDR3 is TGTGCCAGCAGCTCCGGGACAGGATGGACTAATGAAAAACTGTTTTTT.

As to this clone: The germline gene is not matched at one end of the junction; a read error may be the cause. J is TRBJ2-1 and V is TRBV5-1; 8 nucleotides match TRBD1. The CDR3 is 14 amino acids. Germline CDR1 reads SGHRS; CDR2 reads YFSETQ. CDR3: CASNSGQGHNEQFF. The CDR3 nucleotides are TGTGCCAGCAACAGCGGACAGGGCCATAATGAGCAGTTCTTC.

The chain links TRBV18 to TRBJ2-7; perhaps TRBD2 as D (5 bases). Germline assignment: CDR1 KGHSH and CDR2 LQKENI. This CDR3 is 12 amino acids long. With 2 bases removed from V and 6 bases from J, the gap between germline ends came to 8 bases. The CDR3 here is CASSPNEGEQYF. CDR3 DNA sequence: TGTGCCAGCTCACCAAATGAGGGCGAGCAGTACTTC.

The chain recombines TRBV5-4 with TRBJ2-7, with D perhaps TRBD1 (5 bases). The CDR3 loop spans 14 amino acids. V lost 0 bases to trimming and J lost 2 bases, with 9 bases between them. Germline V CDR1 and CDR2: SGHNT, YYREEE (reference sequence). DNA for the CDR3: TGTGCCAGCAGCTTGGCCACAGGTACCTACGAGCAGTACTTC. Protein sequence: CASSLATGTYEQYF.

The V call is TRBV30, the J call TRBJ1-2; D perhaps matches TRBD1 (6 bases). Germline lookup yields CDR1 GTSNPN and CDR2 SVGIG (reference sequence). The ends were cut back, 1 base at V and 8 bases at J, with 14 bases in the middle. The CDR3 runs to 13 residues. The CDR3 DNA follows: TGTGCCTGGAGTGACGAGGGGGGGCGCGGCTACACCTTC. Translated: CAWSDEGGRGYTF.

J is TRBJ1-1 and V is TRBV7-2, with a tentative D call TRBD1 (5 bases). Germline lookup yields CDR1 SGHTA and CDR2 FQGNSA. This CDR3 has 12 amino acids. Trimming pared 5 bases from V and 7 bases from J, leaving 11 bases between. CDR3 sequence (DNA): TGTGCCAGCAGCGCCCAGACAGTTGAAGCTTTCTTT. Translating gives CASSAQTVEAFF.

This clone was seen a handful of times. J is TRBJ1-2 and V is TRBV6-6; no definite D call. Trimming shortened V by 6 bases and J by 4 bases, and 12 bases separated the two germline ends. This CDR3 has 13 residues. Per germline, CDR1 MNHNY and CDR2 SVGAGI (reference sequence). Here the CDR3 DNA reads TGTGCCAGCAGCAATACAGATGTCTATGGCTACACCTTC. This sequence encodes CASSNTDVYGYTF.

The chain combines TRBV6-1 with TRBJ2-7; maybe TRBD2 (6 bases). V dropped 7 bases and J dropped 3 bases, with 16 bases sitting between them. Germline V CDR1 and CDR2: MNHNS, SASEGT. The CDR3 loop spans 14 amino acids. The CDR3 is CASNFGGGRYEQYF. The CDR3, as DNA: TGTGCCAGCAACTTCGGGGGAGGACGCTACGAGCAGTACTTC.